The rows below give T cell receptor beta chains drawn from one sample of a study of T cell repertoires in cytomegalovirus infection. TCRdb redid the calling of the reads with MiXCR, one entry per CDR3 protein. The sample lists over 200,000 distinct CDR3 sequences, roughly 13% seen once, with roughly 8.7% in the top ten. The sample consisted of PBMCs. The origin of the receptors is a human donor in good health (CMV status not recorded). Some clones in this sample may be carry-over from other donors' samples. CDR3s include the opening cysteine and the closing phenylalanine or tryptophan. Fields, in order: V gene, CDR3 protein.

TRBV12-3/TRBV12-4,CASRATVVQPQHF
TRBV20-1,CSAQSGEDTQYF
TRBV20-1,CSARVNGGGYTF
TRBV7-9,CASSLAIGEAFF
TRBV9,CASSVRPGTSQETQYF
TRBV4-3,CASSQAAGYEQYF
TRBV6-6,CATHHRGEGNEQFF
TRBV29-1,CSVGGPQENTEAFF
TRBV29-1,CSVEGDRVKRGYTF
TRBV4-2,CASSQDPSAGWDTEAFF
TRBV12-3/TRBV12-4,CASTGTPVGEAFF
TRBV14,CASSQEIAGEARGWEQYF
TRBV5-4,CASSLNSGREYF
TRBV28,CASSLVISNQPQHF
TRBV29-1,CSADRGNTGELFF